This is a list of T cell receptor beta chains from one sample in a study of vaccination and CD4 T cells after COVID-19. TCRdb re-called the PCR reads through MiXCR, storing one row per CDR3 protein. The profile shows approximately 22,000 distinct CDR3 sequences, about a third of them singletons. Their antigens are not known. The specimen was CD4+ T cells from blood, cultured in vitro, collected about 7 months after SARS-CoV-2 vaccination. These receptors were taken from a human donor who had recovered from COVID-19. CDR3s leave out the opening cysteine and the closing phenylalanine or tryptophan. The D gene is left open where the match is weak.

j_gene: TRBJ1-1
d_gene: TRBD1
v_gene: TRBV19
CDR3aa: ASSATGGTTEAF

j_gene: TRBJ1-1
d_gene: TRBD1
v_gene: TRBV7-3
CDR3aa: ASSFGTGNTEAF

j_gene: TRBJ1-1
d_gene: NA
v_gene: TRBV6-1
CDR3aa: ATRRRGGTEAF

j_gene: TRBJ1-6
d_gene: TRBD1
v_gene: TRBV10-3
CDR3aa: AISDPGQGLSPLH

j_gene: TRBJ2-3
d_gene: TRBD2
v_gene: TRBV6-5
CDR3aa: ASSYGREATDTQY

j_gene: TRBJ2-2
d_gene: NA
v_gene: TRBV10-1
CDR3aa: ASSESGAGELF

j_gene: TRBJ2-7
d_gene: TRBD2
v_gene: TRBV20-1
CDR3aa: SAGGGGSPHEQY

j_gene: TRBJ1-6
d_gene: TRBD1
v_gene: TRBV2
CDR3aa: ASGGQGPPLH

j_gene: TRBJ1-2
d_gene: NA
v_gene: TRBV4-1
CDR3aa: ASSQGRVQTDGYT

j_gene: TRBJ2-7
d_gene: NA
v_gene: TRBV18
CDR3aa: ASRSLGYEQY

j_gene: TRBJ2-3
d_gene: NA
v_gene: TRBV27
CDR3aa: ASRPPASTDTQY

j_gene: TRBJ1-3
d_gene: NA
v_gene: TRBV7-2
CDR3aa: ASSLAVAGNTIY

j_gene: TRBJ1-6
d_gene: NA
v_gene: TRBV7-3
CDR3aa: ASSLSRARSPLH

j_gene: TRBJ2-1
d_gene: NA
v_gene: TRBV7-8
CDR3aa: ASSPSQRVYNEQF

j_gene: TRBJ2-1
d_gene: TRBD2
v_gene: TRBV28
CDR3aa: ASSTRTSGSNEQF

j_gene: TRBJ2-1
d_gene: TRBD2
v_gene: TRBV19
CDR3aa: ASSGRTSGIDEQF

j_gene: TRBJ2-5
d_gene: NA
v_gene: TRBV4-1
CDR3aa: ASSQVRGRGFQETQY

j_gene: TRBJ1-5
d_gene: TRBD1
v_gene: TRBV20-1
CDR3aa: SASRLDRGNQPQH

j_gene: TRBJ1-5
d_gene: NA
v_gene: TRBV7-8
CDR3aa: ASSSRVTNQPQH

j_gene: TRBJ1-1
d_gene: TRBD1
v_gene: TRBV29-1
CDR3aa: SDGDSWVNTEAF

j_gene: TRBJ2-1
d_gene: NA
v_gene: TRBV7-8
CDR3aa: ASSLAHNEQF

j_gene: TRBJ1-1
d_gene: TRBD1
v_gene: TRBV7-3
CDR3aa: ASSPDRGPYTEAF

j_gene: TRBJ1-1
d_gene: NA
v_gene: TRBV29-1
CDR3aa: SARTGLNTEAF

j_gene: TRBJ2-1
d_gene: NA
v_gene: TRBV21-1
CDR3aa: ASSSRDRTNNEQF

j_gene: TRBJ2-7
d_gene: TRBD2
v_gene: TRBV19
CDR3aa: ASSIAGTSASSSYEQY

j_gene: TRBJ2-7
d_gene: TRBD2
v_gene: TRBV27
CDR3aa: ASSFGGAGTSHEQY

j_gene: TRBJ1-2
d_gene: TRBD1
v_gene: TRBV4-1
CDR3aa: ASSHDRANYGYT

j_gene: TRBJ2-5
d_gene: NA
v_gene: TRBV7-2
CDR3aa: ASSPGLSQETQY

j_gene: TRBJ1-5
d_gene: NA
v_gene: TRBV6-2/TRBV6-3
CDR3aa: ASSYTGRGQPQH

j_gene: TRBJ2-1
d_gene: TRBD2
v_gene: TRBV20-1
CDR3aa: SAYEIAGGNNNEQF

j_gene: TRBJ2-2
d_gene: NA
v_gene: TRBV18
CDR3aa: ASSRSNTGELF